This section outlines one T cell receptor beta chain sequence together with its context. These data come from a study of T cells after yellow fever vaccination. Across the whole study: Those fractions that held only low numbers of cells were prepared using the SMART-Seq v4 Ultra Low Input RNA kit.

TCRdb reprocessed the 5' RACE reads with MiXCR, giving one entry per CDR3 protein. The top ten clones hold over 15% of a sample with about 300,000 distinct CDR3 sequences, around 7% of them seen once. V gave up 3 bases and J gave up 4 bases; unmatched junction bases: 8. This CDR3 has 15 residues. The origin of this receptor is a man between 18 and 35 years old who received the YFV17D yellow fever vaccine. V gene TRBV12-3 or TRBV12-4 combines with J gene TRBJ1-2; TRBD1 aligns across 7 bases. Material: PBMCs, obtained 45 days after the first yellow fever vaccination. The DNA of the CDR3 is TGTGCCAGCAGTTTTTCCCCGACAGGGACCTATGGCTACACCTTC. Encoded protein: CASSFSPTGTYGYTF.